The next 3 T cell receptor beta chains were all read from a single sample in a study of blood T cell repertoires in COVID-19. The assay was immunoSEQ multiplex PCR, and TCRdb's table has in-frame clones only and misses some. This table has 90,000 to 100,000 clones, over 75% appearing once. Sequences were obtained from peripheral blood. These receptor sequences come from a human donor in a cohort sampled during active COVID-19.

The chain joins TRBV7-9 to TRBJ1-1; no definite D call. Germline loops: CDR1 SEHNR, CDR2 FQNEAQ (reference sequence). With 5 bases removed from V and 13 bases from J, the gap between germline ends came to 29 bases. The CDR3 contains 16 residues. The CDR3 is CASSPGDWKWYLSGFF. Here the CDR3 DNA reads TGTGCCAGCAGCCCCGGGGATTGGAAATGGTACCTATCTGGTTTCTTT.

The chain links TRBV19 to TRBJ1-2, with TRBD1 identical over 8 bases. This CDR3 comprises 15 residues. Germline V CDR1 and CDR2: LNHDA, SQIVND (reference sequence). The trim removed 1 base at V and 2 bases at J, leaving 3 bases unmatched. Here the CDR3 reads CASSIGGQGNYGYTF. As DNA, the CDR3 is TGTGCCAGTAGTATAGGTGGACAGGGAAACTATGGCTACACCTTC.

The chain uses TRBV28 and TRBJ2-5, with D maybe TRBD1 (8 bases). Deletions cut 4 bases from V and 2 bases from J, with 17 bases between. CDR3 length: 16 residues. Germline CDR1 is MDHEN and CDR2 is SYDVKM. The CDR3, as DNA: TGTGCCAGCAGTTCCAGACAGGGGAGGGGGCAAGAGACCCAGTACTTC. Translating gives CASSSRQGRGQETQYF. Variable domain in full (rest from reference TRBV28 and TRBJ2-5): DVKVTQSSRYLVKRTGEKVFLECVQDMDHENMFWYRQDPGLGLRLIYFSYDVKMKEKGDIPEGYSVSREKKERFSLILESASTNQTSMYLCASSSRQGRGQETQYFGPGTRLLVL.